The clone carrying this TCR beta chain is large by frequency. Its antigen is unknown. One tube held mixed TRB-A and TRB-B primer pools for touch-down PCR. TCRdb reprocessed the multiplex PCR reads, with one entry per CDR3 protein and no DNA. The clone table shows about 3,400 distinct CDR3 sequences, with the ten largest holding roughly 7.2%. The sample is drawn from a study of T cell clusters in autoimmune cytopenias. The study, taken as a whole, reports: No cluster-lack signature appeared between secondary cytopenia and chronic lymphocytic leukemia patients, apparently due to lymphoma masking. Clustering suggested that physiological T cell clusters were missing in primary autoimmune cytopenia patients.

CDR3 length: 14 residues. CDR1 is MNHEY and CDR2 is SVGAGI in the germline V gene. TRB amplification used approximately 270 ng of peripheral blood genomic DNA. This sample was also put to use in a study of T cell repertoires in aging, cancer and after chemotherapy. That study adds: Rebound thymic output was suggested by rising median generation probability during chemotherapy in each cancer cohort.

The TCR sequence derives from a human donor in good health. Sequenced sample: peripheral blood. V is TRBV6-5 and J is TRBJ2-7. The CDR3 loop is CASSYSRTTYEQYF.